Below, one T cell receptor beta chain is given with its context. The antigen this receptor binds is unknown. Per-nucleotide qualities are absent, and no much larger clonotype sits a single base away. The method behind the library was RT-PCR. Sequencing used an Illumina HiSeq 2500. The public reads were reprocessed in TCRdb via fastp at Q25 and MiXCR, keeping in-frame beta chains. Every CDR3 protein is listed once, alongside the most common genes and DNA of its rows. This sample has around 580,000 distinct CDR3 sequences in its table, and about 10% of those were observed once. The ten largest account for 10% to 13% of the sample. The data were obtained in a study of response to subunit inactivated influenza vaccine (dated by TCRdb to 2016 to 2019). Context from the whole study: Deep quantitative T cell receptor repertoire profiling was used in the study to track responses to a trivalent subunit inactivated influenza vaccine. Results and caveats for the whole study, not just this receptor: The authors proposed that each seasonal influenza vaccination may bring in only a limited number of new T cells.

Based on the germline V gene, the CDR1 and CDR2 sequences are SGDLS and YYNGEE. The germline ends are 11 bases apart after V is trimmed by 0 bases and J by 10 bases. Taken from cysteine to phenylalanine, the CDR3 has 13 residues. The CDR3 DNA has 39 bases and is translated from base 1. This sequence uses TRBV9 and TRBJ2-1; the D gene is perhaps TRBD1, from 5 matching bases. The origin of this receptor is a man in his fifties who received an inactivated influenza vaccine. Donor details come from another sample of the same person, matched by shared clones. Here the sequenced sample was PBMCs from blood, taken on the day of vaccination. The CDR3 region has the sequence CASSVAGAEEQFF. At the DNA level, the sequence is TGTGCCAGCAGCGTAGCTGGGGCCGAAGAGCAGTTCTTC.